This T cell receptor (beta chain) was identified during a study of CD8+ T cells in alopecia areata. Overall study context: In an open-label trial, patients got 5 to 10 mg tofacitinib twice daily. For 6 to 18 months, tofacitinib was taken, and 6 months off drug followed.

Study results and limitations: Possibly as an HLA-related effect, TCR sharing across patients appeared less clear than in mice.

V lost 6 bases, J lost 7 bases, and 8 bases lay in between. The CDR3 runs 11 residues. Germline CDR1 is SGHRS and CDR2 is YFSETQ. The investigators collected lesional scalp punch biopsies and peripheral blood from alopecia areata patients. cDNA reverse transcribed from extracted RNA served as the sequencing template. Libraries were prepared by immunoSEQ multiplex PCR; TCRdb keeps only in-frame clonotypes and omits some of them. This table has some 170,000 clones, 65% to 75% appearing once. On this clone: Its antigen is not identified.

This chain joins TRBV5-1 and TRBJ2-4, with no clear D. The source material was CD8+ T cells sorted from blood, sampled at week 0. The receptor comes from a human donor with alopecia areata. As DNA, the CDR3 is TGCGCCAGCAATGTTGACAACATTCAGTACTTC. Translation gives CASNVDNIQYF.